This T cell receptor beta chain comes out of a study of blood T cells in healthy people across ages. This CDR3 region has 14 residues. Germline-derived CDR1 and CDR2 are SGDLS and YYNGEE. With 0 bases removed from V and 4 bases from J, the gap between germline ends came to 9 bases. This clonotype has a handful of counts. Next came a second PCR, run for about 7 to 12 cycles, which used a sample-barcoded 5' primer along with a J-beta primer mix. Using its own MiXCR run on the 5' RACE reads, TCRdb lists one record per CDR3 protein. This sample has about 810,000 distinct CDR3 sequences, with around 34% found just once.

Input material: blood. The chain has TRBV9 and TRBJ2-3, with D tentatively TRBD2 (6 bases). This receptor was taken from a man between 18 and 35 years old in good health. The CDR3 sequence is CASSVEWGADTQYF. CDR3 DNA: TGTGCCAGCAGCGTAGAGTGGGGGGCAGATACGCAGTATTTT.